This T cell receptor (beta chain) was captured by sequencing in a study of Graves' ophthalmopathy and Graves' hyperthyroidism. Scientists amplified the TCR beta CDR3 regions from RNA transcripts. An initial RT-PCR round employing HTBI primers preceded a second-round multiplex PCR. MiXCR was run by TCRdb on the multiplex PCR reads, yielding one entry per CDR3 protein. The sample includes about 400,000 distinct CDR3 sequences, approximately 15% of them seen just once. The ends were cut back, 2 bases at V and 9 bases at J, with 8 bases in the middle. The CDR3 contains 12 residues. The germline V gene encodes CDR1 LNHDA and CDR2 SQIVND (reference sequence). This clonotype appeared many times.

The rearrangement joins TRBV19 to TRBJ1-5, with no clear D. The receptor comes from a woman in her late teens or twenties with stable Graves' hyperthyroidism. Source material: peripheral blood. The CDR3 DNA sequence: TGTGCCAGTAGTATACTGGGCCGGCCCCAGCATTTT. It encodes CASSILGRPQHF. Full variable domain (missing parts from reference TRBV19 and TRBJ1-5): DGGITQSPKYLFRKEGQNVTLSCEQNLNHDAMYWYRQDPGQGLRLIYYSQIVNDFQKGDIAEGYSVSREKKESFPLTVTSAQKNPTAFYLCASSILGRPQHFGDGTRLSIL.